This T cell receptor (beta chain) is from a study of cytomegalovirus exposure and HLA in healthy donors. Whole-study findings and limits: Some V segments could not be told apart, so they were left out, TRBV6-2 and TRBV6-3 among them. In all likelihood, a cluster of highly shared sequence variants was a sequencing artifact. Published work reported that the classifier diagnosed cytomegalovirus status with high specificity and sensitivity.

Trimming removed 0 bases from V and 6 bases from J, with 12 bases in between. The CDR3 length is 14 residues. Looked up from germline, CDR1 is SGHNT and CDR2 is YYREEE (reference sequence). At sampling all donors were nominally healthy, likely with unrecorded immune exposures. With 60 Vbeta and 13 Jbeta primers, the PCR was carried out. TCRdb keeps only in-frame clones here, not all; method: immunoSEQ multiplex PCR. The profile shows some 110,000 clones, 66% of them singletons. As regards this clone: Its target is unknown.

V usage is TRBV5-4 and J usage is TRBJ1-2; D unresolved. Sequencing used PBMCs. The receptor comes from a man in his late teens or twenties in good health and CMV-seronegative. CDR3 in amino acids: CASSLGWTGNGYTF. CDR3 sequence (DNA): TGTGCCAGCAGCTTGGGCTGGACGGGGAATGGCTACACCTTC.